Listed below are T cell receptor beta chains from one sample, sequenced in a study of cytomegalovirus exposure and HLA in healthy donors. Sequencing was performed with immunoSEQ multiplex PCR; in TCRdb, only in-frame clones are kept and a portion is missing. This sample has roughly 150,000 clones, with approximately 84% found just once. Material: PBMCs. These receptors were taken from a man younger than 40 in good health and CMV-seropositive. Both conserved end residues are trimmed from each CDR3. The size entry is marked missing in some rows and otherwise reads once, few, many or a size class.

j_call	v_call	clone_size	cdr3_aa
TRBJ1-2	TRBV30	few	AWTSQRTGLYGYT
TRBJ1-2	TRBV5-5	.	ASSPAPLRGTGVGYT
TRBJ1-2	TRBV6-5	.	ASRAPGLTSYGYT
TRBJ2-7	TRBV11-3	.	ASSTGVGEQY
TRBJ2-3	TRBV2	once	ASLAGYGGADTQY
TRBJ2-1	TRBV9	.	ASSLTANEQF
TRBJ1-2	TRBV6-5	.	ASRGDRGPAGYT
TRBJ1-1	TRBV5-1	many	ASSLLSQGNTEAF
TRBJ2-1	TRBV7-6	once	ASSLSTAGGPDNEQF
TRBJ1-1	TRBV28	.	ASSLSRGDTEAF
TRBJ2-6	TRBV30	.	ALGQGNSGANVLT
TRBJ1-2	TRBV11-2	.	ASSISSFISYGYT
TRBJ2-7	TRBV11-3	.	ASSSREGAYEQY
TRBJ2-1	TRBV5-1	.	ASSLQAGGNNEQF
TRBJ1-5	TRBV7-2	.	ASSQTGVGNQPQH
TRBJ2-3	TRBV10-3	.	AISGQVTSTDTQY
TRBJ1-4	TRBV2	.	ASPADRPTNEKLF
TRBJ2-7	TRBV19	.	ASSIRQGAGYEQY
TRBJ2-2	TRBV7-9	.	ASSLAYTGELF
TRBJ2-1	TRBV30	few	AWSRLAFSNGNEQF
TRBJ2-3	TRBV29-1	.	SVEGGRALGSDTQY
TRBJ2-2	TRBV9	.	ASSRSGRSNTGELF
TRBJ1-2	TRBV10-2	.	ASSPIQGGYT
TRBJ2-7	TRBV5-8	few	ASSADSGFASYEQY
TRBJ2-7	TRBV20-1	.	SAAGGGEQY
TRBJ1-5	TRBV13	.	ASSESGGNQPQH
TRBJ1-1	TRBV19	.	ASSRDRRGTEAF
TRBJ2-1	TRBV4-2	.	ASSQDEPGLAGASSYNEQF
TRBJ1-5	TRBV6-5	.	ASRSQGSNQPQH
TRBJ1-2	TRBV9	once	ASTRGNRANYGYT
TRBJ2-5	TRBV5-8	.	ASSPPGLAPLGTRY
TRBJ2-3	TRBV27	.	ASSLVPQSTDTQY
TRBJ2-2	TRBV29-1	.	SVILAGWGELF
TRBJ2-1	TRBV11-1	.	ASSLEELAGRGEQF
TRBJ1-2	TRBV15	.	ATSREQGINYGYT
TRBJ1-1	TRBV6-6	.	ASRSTGGTEAF
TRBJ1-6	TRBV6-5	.	ASSYSSQGEVVSLH
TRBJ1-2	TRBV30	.	AWNSDGSDPLYGYT
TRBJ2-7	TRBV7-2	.	ASSREVPRVEQY
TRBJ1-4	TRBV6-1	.	ASSPRQGGNEKLF
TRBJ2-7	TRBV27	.	ASSLSAGVYEQY
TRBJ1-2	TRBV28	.	ASSLLDRNYGYT